The 19 T cell receptor beta chains listed next were all sequenced from one sample in a study of blood T cell repertoires in COVID-19. TCRdb's table, derived via immunoSEQ multiplex PCR, lists solely in-frame clones and lacks some. The table has around 300,000 clones, 89% seen once; the top ten hold 2% to 2.5%. The sequenced sample was peripheral blood. These receptors were taken from a man between 45 and 60 years old with acute or convalescent COVID-19.

J is TRBJ1-4 and V is TRBV5-1, with D possibly being TRBD1 (6 bases). V lost 4 bases and J lost 7, with 17 bases in between. This CDR3 is 15 amino acids long. Germline V gene sequence: CDR1 SGHRS, CDR2 YFSETQ. CDR3 sequence (DNA): TGCGCCAGCAGCGATATGACAGGTCGGGTTGAAAAACTGTTTTTT. Its translation: CASSDMTGRVEKLFF.

This clone was observed a single time. This chain connects TRBV25-1 to TRBJ2-6, with no clear D. The germline V and J ends were trimmed by 0 bases and 0 bases, with 12 bases remaining between them. The CDR3 consists of 18 residues. Germline CDR1 and CDR2: MGHDK and SYGVNS. CDR3 in DNA: TGTGCCAGCAGTGAATATAGAGGCGCAGTCTCTGGGGCCAACGTCCTGACTTTC. Its protein product is CASSEYRGAVSGANVLTF. The whole variable domain, remainder taken from reference TRBV25-1 and TRBJ2-6, is EADIYQTPRYLVIGTGKKITLECSQTMGHDKMYWYQQDPGMELHLIHYSYGVNSTEKGDLSSESTVSRIRTEHFPLTLESARPSHTSQYLCASSEYRGAVSGANVLTFGAGSRLTVL.

The chain employs TRBV5-4 and TRBJ2-1; 9 bases map to TRBD1. Germline V gene sequence: CDR1 SGHNT, CDR2 YYREEE (reference sequence). Trimming cost V 1 base and J 10 bases; bases outside gene matches: 6. The CDR3 is 14 amino acids. As DNA, the CDR3 is TGTGCCAGCAGCTTGCCACAGGGGGCAAGGGAGCAGTTCTTC. Translating it yields CASSLPQGAREQFF.

The rearrangement uses TRBV2 and TRBJ2-5; D is perhaps TRBD2 (5 bases). The CDR3 sequence is 11 residues long. Between the trimmed V and J ends, which lost 5 bases and 5 bases, there was a span of 6 bases. Looked up from germline, CDR1 is SNHLY and CDR2 is FYNNEI. This CDR3 is CASSPGETQYF. CDR3 DNA: TGTGCCAGCAGTCCGGGGGAGACCCAGTACTTC.

V gene TRBV7-9 combines with J gene TRBJ2-1, with 10 bases matching TRBD2. V lost 6 bases and J lost 7; bases outside the gene matches: 9. The germline V gene has CDR1 SEHNR and CDR2 FQNEAQ (reference sequence). The CDR3 runs 15 residues. The CDR3 DNA reads TGTGCCAGCAGATTTATAGCGGGGGGAAATAATGAGCAGTTCTTC. Translation: CASRFIAGGNNEQFF.

The chain joins TRBV12-5 to TRBJ1-5, with 7 bases that match TRBD1. Germline CDR1 and CDR2: LGHNT and FRNRAP. The length of the CDR3 is 13 residues. V dropped 10 bases and J dropped 4; count of bases not matched to a gene: 7. The CDR3 loop reads CATGGRGNQPQHF. CDR3 DNA sequence: TGTGCTACCGGGGGCAGGGGGAATCAGCCCCAGCATTTT.

The J gene is TRBJ1-3, the V gene TRBV5-4, with TRBD1 as a possible D gene (6 bases). Germline V gene data show CDR1 as SGHNT and CDR2 as YYREEE (reference sequence). V was pared by 0 bases and J by 3 bases, with 10 bases between. This CDR3 has 15 amino acids. In DNA, the CDR3 is TGTGCCAGCAGCTTGGCCGGACAGAGTGGAAACACCATATATTTT. Protein: CASSLAGQSGNTIYF.

The chain employs TRBV19 and TRBJ1-2; no definite D call. Trimming removed 5 bases at V and 8 bases at J, with 18 bases between. CDR3 length: 14 residues. Germline-derived CDR1 and CDR2 are LNHDA and SQIVND (reference sequence). The CDR3 DNA reads TGTGCCAGTAGTGAATATGGGGAGGTGGAAGGCTACACCTTC. Its translation is CASSEYGEVEGYTF.

This CDR3 is CASSPVGTGNEKLFF. The CDR3 region has the DNA TGTGCCAGCAGTCCCGTCGGGACAGGGAATGAAAAACTGTTTTTT. The rearrangement links TRBV7-9 to TRBJ1-4; 9 positions agree with TRBD1. The CDR3 is 15 residues long. CDR1 and CDR2 (germline): SEHNR, FQNEAQ (reference sequence). V gave up 6 bases and J gave up 5 bases; unmatched junction bases: 7.

The V and J genes are TRBV19 and TRBJ2-2; the D gene is possibly TRBD1 (6 bases). CDR1 LNHDA and CDR2 SQIVND come from the germline V gene (reference sequence). This CDR3 region has 11 residues. Between the trimmed V and J ends, which lost 9 bases and 6 bases, there was a span of 8 bases. CDR3 in amino acids: CARTGSGELFF. CDR3 sequence (DNA): TGTGCCAGGACAGGCTCCGGGGAGCTGTTTTTT.

This clone is a singleton in its sample. CDR3 loop: CASSTDSLYGYTF. For the CDR3, the DNA is TGTGCCAGCAGCACCGACTCTTTATATGGCTACACCTTC. The V call is TRBV7-2, the J call TRBJ1-2; no definite D call. Germline loops: CDR1 SGHTA, CDR2 FQGNSA. Trimming removed 5 bases at V and 5 bases at J, with 12 bases between. This CDR3 region has 13 residues. The whole variable domain, filled in from reference TRBV7-2 and TRBJ1-2, reads GAGVSQSPSNKVTEKGKDVELRCDPISGHTALYWYRQSLGQGLEFLIYFQGNSAPDKSGLPSDRFSAERTGGSVSTLTIQRTQQEDSAVYLCASSTDSLYGYTFGSGTRLTVV.

V is TRBV4-1 and J is TRBJ2-1, with 9 nucleotides matching TRBD1. The V gene's germline CDR1 is MGHRA and CDR2 YSYEKL. The ends lost 8 bases at V and 7 bases at J; junction bases unmatched: 9. The CDR3 contains 14 residues. The CDR3 loop is CASSRDRERNEQFF. The CDR3 nucleotides are TGCGCCAGCTCAAGGGACAGGGAGAGGAATGAGCAGTTCTTC.

The gene calls are TRBV2 and TRBJ1-2, with TRBD1 identical over 8 bases. The germline CDR1 and CDR2 sequences are SNHLY and FYNNEI. J gave up 4 bases and V 5 bases, and 6 bases lay outside the gene matches. This CDR3 spans 14 amino acids. The CDR3 sequence: CASSQTGDAYGYTF. CDR3 bases: TGTGCCAGCAGTCAGACAGGGGACGCCTATGGCTACACCTTC.

This chain links TRBV2 with TRBJ1-1; no firm D call. The CDR3 runs to 14 residues. V gave up 7 bases and J gave up 4 bases, with 16 bases separating them. CDR1 SNHLY and CDR2 FYNNEI come from the germline V gene. Here the CDR3 reads CASKGPGRSTEAFF. The CDR3 DNA reads as TGTGCCAGCAAGGGTCCGGGGAGAAGCACTGAAGCTTTCTTT.

The chain's CDR3 is CASSLPEGGLAGDTDTQYF. The CDR3 DNA reads TGCGCCAGCAGCCTTCCGGAGGGAGGACTAGCGGGCGACACAGATACGCAGTATTTT. The chain is built from TRBV4-1 and TRBJ2-3; TRBD2 matches at 11 bases. The CDR3 is 19 residues long. Germline V gives CDR1 MGHRA, CDR2 YSYEKL. V dropped 4 bases and J dropped 2; count of bases not matched to a gene: 14.

This chain connects TRBV6-5 to TRBJ1-4; 8 bases agree with TRBD1. With V trimmed by 6 bases and J by 5 bases, 8 bases remained unmatched. Germline lookup yields CDR1 MNHEY and CDR2 SVGAGI. CDR3 length: 15 residues. The CDR3 is CASSRDRLGNEKLFF. CDR3 DNA sequence: TGTGCCAGCAGCAGGGACAGGCTTGGAAATGAAAAACTGTTTTTT.

Remarks on this clone: This same CDR3 is encoded by further DNA sequences in the sample. The chain links TRBV7-9 to TRBJ1-4; a weak D match, TRBD1 (6 bases). V shed 3 bases and J shed 5 bases, with 13 bases lying between them. Looked up from germline, CDR1 is SEHNR and CDR2 is FQNEAQ (reference sequence). This CDR3 has 15 residues. CDR3 amino acids: CASSLLGGTNEKLFF. For the CDR3, the DNA is TGTGCCAGCAGCTTGCTAGGGGGTACCAATGAAAAACTGTTTTTT.

The genes are TRBV3-1 (or the pseudogene TRBV3-2) and TRBJ1-5; 7 bases fit TRBD1. CDR1 and CDR2 (germline): LGHDT, YNNKEL (reference sequence). The CDR3 is made up of 14 amino acids. Trimming removed 7 bases from V and 5 bases from J; junction bases left unmatched: 8. CDR3 sequence (DNA): TGTGCCAGCACCAGAAGCCAGGGGGATCAGCCCCAGCATTTT. As protein: CASTRSQGDQPQHF.

The rearrangement uses TRBV7-2 and TRBJ2-3; no firm D call. CDR3 length equals 15 residues. V was pared by 2 bases and J by 2 bases, with 11 bases between. CDR1 and CDR2 (germline): SGHTA, FQGNSA. This CDR3 reads CASSLLYSSTDTQYF. CDR3 DNA sequence: TGTGCCAGCAGCTTACTCTACAGTTCCACAGATACGCAGTATTTT.